This T cell receptor (beta chain) was identified during a study of CD8+CD57+ T cells in acquired aplastic anemia. Overall study context: Isolated CD4+ and CD8+ cells, once sorted, yielded DNA averaging about 3.2 ug.

CDR1 is SNHLY and CDR2 is FYNNEI in the germline V gene. Losses at the gene ends were 2 bases for V and 1 base for J; bases not matched to a gene: 1. The CDR3 has 15 amino acids. Regarding the study as a whole: No significant difference in CD8+ Simpson's diversity was found between patients and controls. There were over 25 CD8+ CDR3 sequences that occurred in both patients and controls.

Patients chosen for sequencing had CD8+CD57+ cells that had expanded, as shown by flow cytometry. Every patient was diagnosed with severe acquired aplastic anemia. Template material for TCR beta VDJ and CDR3 profiling consisted of genomic DNA. TCRdb reprocessed the reads with MiXCR, giving one entry per CDR3 protein. The profile shows 180,000 or so distinct CDR3 sequences, more than 45% of them singletons. A remark on this clonotype: Its cognate antigen is unknown.

Material for sequencing was sorted CD4+, CD8+, or CD8+CD57+ T cells (not recorded which) from PBMCs. The J gene is TRBJ1-4, the V gene TRBV2, with 7 bases fitting TRBD1. This clonotype originated in a human donor with aplastic anemia. The CDR3 DNA reads as TGTGCCAGCAGTGAATGGGACAGAACTAATGAAAAACTGTTTTTT. This translates into CASSEWDRTNEKLFF.